These 29 T cell receptor beta chains share one sample of origin, sequenced in a study of T cells in Graves' hyperthyroidism and ophthalmopathy (dated by TCRdb to between 2019 and 2020). Libraries were constructed by multiplex PCR. The sequencer listed for this sample is Illumina HiSeq 2000. The TCR beta CDR3 regions were amplified from the RNA transcripts. For the first round of RT-PCR on the TCR CDR3, the HTBI primer set was used together with the Qiagen OneStep RT-PCR kit. TCRdb handled the public reads itself, with Q25 trimming in fastp and clone calling in MiXCR, and kept productive beta chains. All rows with the same CDR3 protein become a single entry with the most common DNA and genes. The sample table lists 360,000 or so distinct CDR3 sequences, 13% to 15% of them with a count of one. The ten largest clones take up approximately 20% of the sample. The sample consisted of blood. These receptors all come from a woman aged 55-70 years with Graves' ophthalmopathy.

The CDR3 sequence: CASGIGEAFF. Written as DNA, the CDR3 is TGTGCCAGCGGAATTGGAGAAGCTTTCTTT. The chain joins TRBV6-1 to TRBJ1-1; no clear D gene. This CDR3 is built from 10 residues. CDR1 is MNHNS, CDR2 SASEGT, per germline. V lost 8 bases and J lost 8, with 9 bases in between.

This clonotype turned up a few times. The chain has TRBV7-9 and TRBJ1-2; TRBD1 aligns across 7 bases. This CDR3 is built from 14 residues. CDR1 is SEHNR, CDR2 FQNEAQ, per germline (reference sequence). With V trimmed by 5 bases and J by 4 bases, 7 bases remained unmatched. The CDR3 here is CASSGGTDFYGYTF. CDR3 DNA: TGTGCCAGCAGCGGTGGGACAGACTTCTATGGCTACACCTTC.

The V and J genes are TRBV28 and TRBJ2-7; 10 nucleotides line up with TRBD2. The CDR3 loop spans 14 amino acids. Germline loops: CDR1 MDHEN, CDR2 SYDVKM. The junction had 13 bases not matched to a gene; V was cut back by 11 bases and J by 6 bases. The CDR3 sequence: CAAIMASGSREQYF. DNA of the CDR3: TGTGCCGCCATTATGGCTAGCGGGAGTCGCGAGCAGTACTTC.

The DNA for the CDR3 is TGTGCCAGCAGTTTTCGGGCGGGAAAGGGCACCGGGGAGCTGTTTTTT. This sequence encodes CASSFRAGKGTGELFF. This chain uses TRBV28 with TRBJ2-2; D is possibly TRBD2 (6 bases). V lost 3 bases, J lost 4 bases, and 15 bases lay in between. CDR1 and CDR2 (germline): MDHEN, SYDVKM. The CDR3 length is 16 residues.

This clonotype has ten or more counts. This chain links TRBV5-1 with TRBJ1-2; D is undetermined. The CDR3 length is 12 residues. CDR1 is SGHRS, CDR2 YFSETQ, per germline. Trimming took off 4 bases at V and 4 bases at J, with 8 bases between the two ends. DNA of the CDR3: TGCGCCAGCAGCCAGGTGGGCTATGGCTACACCTTC. The encoded protein is CASSQVGYGYTF.

The rearrangement uses TRBV7-3 and TRBJ2-7, with TRBD1 identical over 9 bases. In germline, CDR1 is SGHTA, CDR2 FQGTGA. With V trimmed by 4 bases and J by 2 bases, 6 bases remained unmatched. The CDR3 is 15 amino acids. CDR3 DNA sequence: TGTGCCAGCAGCTCATCCGGGACAGGGCCCTACGAGCAGTACTTC. Translation: CASSSSGTGPYEQYF.

This clonotype was counted at least ten times. The chain has TRBV5-1 and TRBJ2-3; D assignment may be TRBD1 or TRBD2 (6 bases each). Trimming cost V 8 bases and J 0 bases, with 13 bases left between them. The germline gives CDR1 SGHRS, CDR2 YFSETQ. The CDR3 totals 14 residues. Here the CDR3 DNA reads TGCGCCAGTTCGCAGGGGACTAGCACAGATACGCAGTATTTT. This translates into CASSQGTSTDTQYF.

This clonotype was counted at least ten times. The rearrangement uses TRBV5-6 and TRBJ2-5; no definite D call. Germline V lookup: CDR1 SGHDT, CDR2 YYEEEE. This CDR3 is built from 14 residues. The V gene lost 1 base and the J gene lost 5 bases, with 12 bases spanning the gap. CDR3 in amino acids: CASSLRRRGETQYF. For the CDR3, the DNA is TGTGCCAGCAGCTTGCGACGTAGAGGCGAGACCCAGTACTTC.

The chain is built from TRBV7-9 and TRBJ2-7, with D uncertain. V was shortened by 4 bases and J by 4 bases, with 8 bases between the two germline ends. CDR3 length: 12 amino acids. Germline V gene lookup returns CDR1 SEHNR and CDR2 FQNEAQ (reference sequence). The CDR3 spells CASSSWGYEQYF. The CDR3 nucleotides are TGTGCCAGCAGCTCCTGGGGTTACGAGCAGTACTTC.

This clonotype was detected many times. The genes are TRBV6-1 and TRBJ2-7; no clear D gene. Germline assignment: CDR1 MNHNS and CDR2 SASEGT. The CDR3 is 15 amino acids. V was clipped by 4 bases and J by 2 bases, with 15 bases between them. DNA of the CDR3: TGTGCCAGCAGTGTCCTACTTCCGGAACCCTACGAGCAGTACTTC. This translates into CASSVLLPEPYEQYF.

This clonotype was observed many times. CDR3 protein: CASSLQGATQYF. CDR3 nucleotides: TGTGCCAGCAGTCTACAGGGGGCTACGCAGTATTTT. The chain has TRBV28 and TRBJ2-3, with 9 positions matching TRBD1. From germline, CDR1 is MDHEN and CDR2 SYDVKM. Losses at the gene ends were 5 bases for V and 8 bases for J; bases not matched to a gene: 2. The CDR3 runs to 12 residues.

The chain joins TRBV5-6 to TRBJ1-4, with TRBD1 matching 7 bases. V trimming: 4 bases; J trimming: 2 bases; junction bases outside the gene matches: 8. The CDR3 runs to 16 residues. The V gene's germline CDR1 is SGHDT and CDR2 YYEEEE. The CDR3 sequence is CASSILQGTTNEKLFF. The CDR3 coding sequence is TGTGCCAGCAGCATCCTACAGGGGACCACTAATGAAAAACTGTTTTTT.

This clonotype was counted ten times or more. The V call is TRBV30, the J call TRBJ1-3; D may be TRBD1 (5 bases). V lost 3 bases, J lost 0 bases, and 9 bases lay in between. This CDR3 has 14 residues. Germline V gives CDR1 GTSNPN, CDR2 SVGIG (reference sequence). CDR3 sequence: CAWSQGGSGNTIYF. Written as DNA, the CDR3 is TGTGCCTGGAGCCAGGGTGGCTCTGGAAACACCATATATTTT.

This clonotype was observed at least ten times. This chain uses TRBV6-1 with TRBJ1-5, with 7 bases fitting TRBD1. The germline V gene has CDR1 MNHNS and CDR2 SASEGT. The CDR3 loop spans 14 amino acids. The junction had 8 bases not matched to a gene; V was cut back by 6 bases and J by 6 bases. The chain's CDR3 is CASRVTGTPQPQHF. The DNA for the CDR3 is TGTGCCAGCAGGGTGACAGGGACCCCTCAGCCCCAGCATTTT.

There are many counts of this clonotype. V is TRBV20-1 and J is TRBJ2-7, with 8 bases that match TRBD1. Unmatched junction bases numbered 8, after V lost 5 bases and J lost 2 bases. Germline CDR1 is DFQATT and CDR2 is SNEGSKA (reference sequence). The CDR3 has 14 amino acids. CDR3 nucleotide sequence: TGCAGTGCTGATGACAGGGGAGGTCCCTACGAGCAGTACTTC. It encodes CSADDRGGPYEQYF.

The sample holds many counts of this clonotype. This sequence joins TRBV5-6 and TRBJ1-1, with D uncertain. Germline V gene sequence: CDR1 SGHDT, CDR2 YYEEEE. V was trimmed by 0 bases and J by 6 bases, leaving 9 bases between them. The CDR3 has 13 residues. The CDR3 protein is CASSLGSLPEAFF. The DNA of the CDR3 is TGTGCCAGCAGCTTGGGCTCCCTTCCTGAAGCTTTCTTT.

This clonotype was recorded many times. The chain combines TRBV28 with TRBJ2-7; D remains ambiguous. With 4 bases removed from V and 4 bases from J, the gap between germline ends came to 11 bases. The germline gives CDR1 MDHEN, CDR2 SYDVKM. The CDR3 length is 13 residues. CDR3 sequence: CASSSGGPYEQYF. The CDR3 region has the DNA TGTGCCAGCAGTTCCGGTGGGCCTTACGAGCAGTACTTC.

This clonotype has at least ten counts. The chain employs TRBV6-1 and TRBJ2-6, with D uncertain. V was clipped by 6 bases and J by 4 bases, with 10 bases between them. The CDR3 runs 14 residues. Germline V lookup: CDR1 MNHNS, CDR2 SASEGT. The CDR3 spells CASRTTTGANVLTF. The DNA for the CDR3 is TGTGCCAGCAGAACAACAACCGGGGCCAACGTCCTGACTTTC.

This clonotype was seen only a few times. The V and J genes are TRBV28 and TRBJ1-1; D remains ambiguous. Germline V gives CDR1 MDHEN, CDR2 SYDVKM. This CDR3 has 11 residues. The V end was cut by 8 bases, the J end by 8 bases, with 12 bases between. CDR3 region: CASGIRTEAFF. Here the CDR3 DNA reads TGTGCCAGCGGTATAAGAACAGAAGCTTTCTTT.

The chain is built from TRBV7-6 and TRBJ2-1; TRBD2 matches 11 bases. The germline gives CDR1 SGHVS, CDR2 FNYEAQ. J lost 7 bases, V lost 5 bases, and 7 bases had no gene match. The CDR3 totals 15 residues. CDR3 nucleotides: TGTGCCAGCAGCCTGACTAGCGGGGAGGGTAATGAGCAGTTCTTC. Translated: CASSLTSGEGNEQFF.

V is TRBV18 and J is TRBJ2-1; no clear D gene. The CDR3 is made up of 12 amino acids. From germline, CDR1 is KGHSH and CDR2 LQKENI. Between the trimmed V and J ends, which lost 0 bases and 9 bases, there was a span of 6 bases. The CDR3 is CASSPPTAEQFF. The CDR3 DNA is TGTGCCAGCTCACCACCGACGGCTGAGCAGTTCTTC.

The genes are TRBV27 and TRBJ1-5, with 7 bases lining up with TRBD1. V was clipped by 5 bases and J by 2 bases; unmatched bases: 9. The CDR3 loop spans 16 amino acids. Germline V lookup: CDR1 MNHEY, CDR2 SMNVEV (reference sequence). For the CDR3, the DNA is TGTGCCAGCAGTATGGGGAGACAGGGAGGCAATCAGCCCCAGCATTTT. Its translation is CASSMGRQGGNQPQHF.

The chain joins TRBV29-1 to TRBJ2-3; 10 bases fit TRBD2. The CDR3 is 15 amino acids. CDR1 is SQVTM and CDR2 is ANQGSEA in the germline V gene. Germline trimming cut 8 bases from V and 6 bases from J; bases unmatched to any gene: 14. CDR3 in DNA: TGCAGCCCTTGGAGGCTAGCGGGGGAGAGGGATACGCAGTATTTT. Translated, it gives CSPWRLAGERDTQYF.

In this sample, this clonotype turned up many times. The chain combines TRBV20-1 with TRBJ2-5; 8 bases agree with TRBD2. CDR3 length: 13 residues. V shed 5 bases and J 4 bases; nucleotides not matched to a gene: 6. The germline gives CDR1 DFQATT, CDR2 SNEGSKA (reference sequence). For the CDR3, the DNA is TGCAGTGCTTCTCGGACTAGCAGAGAGACCCAGTACTTC. Translated: CSASRTSRETQYF.

The CDR3 protein is CSARATNTGELFF. CDR3 DNA sequence: TGCAGTGCTAGAGCGACGAACACCGGGGAGCTGTTTTTT. The chain uses TRBV20-1 and TRBJ2-2; D unclear. Germline lookup yields CDR1 DFQATT and CDR2 SNEGSKA (reference sequence). V was cut by 1 base and J by 0 bases, with 3 bases left in between. This CDR3 is built from 13 residues.

This chain uses TRBV5-1 with TRBJ2-5; 10 bases align to TRBD1. The V gene's germline CDR1 is SGHRS and CDR2 YFSETQ. The V segment lost 3 bases and the J segment 4 bases; nucleotides outside the gene matches: 9. This CDR3 is 16 amino acids long. CDR3 DNA: TGCGCCAGCAGCTCCCTGACAGGGGGCCAACGAGAGACCCAGTACTTC. It is translated as CASSSLTGGQRETQYF.

This clonotype was seen at least ten times. The CDR3 loop is CASRAGALETQYF. The CDR3 bases are TGTGCCAGCAGAGCGGGAGCTCTTGAGACCCAGTACTTC. This rearrangement joins TRBV2 to TRBJ2-5; 8 bases line up with TRBD2. CDR3 length: 13 amino acids. The junction had 5 bases not matched to a gene; V was cut back by 6 bases and J by 5 bases. Germline lookup yields CDR1 SNHLY and CDR2 FYNNEI.

The sample holds a few counts of this clonotype. The chain couples TRBV9 to TRBJ2-1, with 10 bases lining up with TRBD2. The CDR3 extends over 15 amino acids. The V and J ends lost 0 bases and 7 bases, in that order; junction bases with no gene match: 4. Germline V gives CDR1 SGDLS, CDR2 YYNGEE. The CDR3 DNA follows: TGTGCCAGCAGCGTAGAAGCGGGAGGGCCGAATGAGCAGTTCTTC. It encodes CASSVEAGGPNEQFF.

This clonotype was seen at least ten times. This chain uses TRBV3-1 with TRBJ2-2, with D perhaps TRBD1 (6 bases). This CDR3 has 16 amino acids. Trimming removed 3 bases at V and 6 bases at J, with 17 bases between. Germline V CDR1 and CDR2: LGHDT, YNNKEL (reference sequence). CDR3 sequence (DNA): TGTGCCAGCAGCCACCTCACCCTAGGGGGTCCCGGGGAGCTGTTTTTT. Its protein is CASSHLTLGGPGELFF.